This is a list of T cell receptor beta chains from one sample in a study of T-cell reconstitution after alpha-beta-depleted transplantation in children. TCRdb independently ran MiXCR on the PCR reads; one entry per CDR3 protein. This table has just under 350,000 distinct CDR3 sequences, 15% to 20% appearing once. The specimen was PBMCs, mostly from graft donor cells, collected 360 days after TCRalphabeta/CD19-depleted stem cell transplant. The origin of the receptors is a male patient between 2 and 15 years old who had a stem cell transplant for acute lymphoblastic leukemia, so the T cells may come from the graft donor. CDR3s include the opening cysteine and the closing phenylalanine or tryptophan. D genes are given only for firm matches. Size tells how often a clone was seen (once, few, many) or the class of an expanded clone, and some rows leave it out.

D: -
size: -
V: TRBV28
J: TRBJ2-2
DNA: TGTGCCAGCAGTTTTTGGGGGCCGGGCACCGGGGAGCTGTTTTTT
CDR3: CASSFWGPGTGELFF

D: TRBD2
size: many
V: TRBV20-1
J: TRBJ2-7
DNA: TGCAGTGCCCTCGGACTAGCTCAGGTATATTCCGAGCAGTACTTC
CDR3: CSALGLAQVYSEQYF

D: TRBD1
size: many
V: TRBV12-3/TRBV12-4
J: TRBJ2-5
DNA: TGTGCCAGCAGTTCCACAGGGGGCCCCCGGTACTTC
CDR3: CASSSTGGPRYF

D: TRBD1
size: few
V: TRBV27
J: TRBJ1-6
DNA: TGTGCCAGCAGTTGGGAGACAGGGTCAAATTCACCCCTCCACTTT
CDR3: CASSWETGSNSPLHF

D: TRBD1
size: -
V: TRBV4-3
J: TRBJ2-5
DNA: TGCGCCAGCAGCCAAGTCTGGGGGACAGGGGGCGTACAAAGCCAAGAGACCCAGTACTTC
CDR3: CASSQVWGTGGVQSQETQYF

D: -
size: many
V: TRBV5-1
J: TRBJ2-2
DNA: TGCGCCAGCAGAGTACAGGGCACCGGGGAGCTGTTTTTT
CDR3: CASRVQGTGELFF

D: TRBD1
size: -
V: TRBV6-5
J: TRBJ2-1
DNA: TGTGCCAGCAGTTCAACAGGGGCCCTGGGCTACGATGAGCAGTTCTTC
CDR3: CASSSTGALGYDEQFF

D: TRBD1
size: few
V: TRBV18
J: TRBJ1-4
DNA: TGTGCCAGCTCACTTCGACAGGGGAATGAAAAACTGTTTTTT
CDR3: CASSLRQGNEKLFF

D: TRBD1
size: many
V: TRBV20-1
J: TRBJ1-2
DNA: TGCAGTGCTAGGGGACAGACTCTGGGCTACACCTTC
CDR3: CSARGQTLGYTF

D: TRBD2
size: few
V: TRBV10-3
J: TRBJ2-2
DNA: TGTGCCACCGGACTAGCGGGAGGCACCGGGGAGCTGTTTTTT
CDR3: CATGLAGGTGELFF

D: -
size: -
V: TRBV4-1
J: TRBJ1-5
DNA: TGCGCCAGCAGCCAAGTCGTAACGGGTCTGAATCAGCCCCAGCATTTT
CDR3: CASSQVVTGLNQPQHF

D: -
size: -
V: TRBV21-1
J: TRBJ1-5
DNA: TGTGCCAGCAGGAATCCGGAGGCTGATCAGCCCCAGCATTTT
CDR3: CASRNPEADQPQHF

D: -
size: few
V: TRBV19
J: TRBJ2-6
DNA: TGTGCCAGTAATGACAGGCTCTCTGGGGCCAACGTCCTGACTTTC
CDR3: CASNDRLSGANVLTF

D: -
size: few
V: TRBV29-1
J: TRBJ2-5
DNA: TGCAGCGTTGAGGTGCCTAACCAAGAGACCCAGTACTTC
CDR3: CSVEVPNQETQYF

D: -
size: -
V: TRBV9
J: TRBJ2-2
DNA: TGTGCCAGCAGCGTAGATTTAGGGTTCACCGGGGAGCTGTTTTTT
CDR3: CASSVDLGFTGELFF

D: -
size: many
V: TRBV12-3/TRBV12-4
J: TRBJ1-5
DNA: TGTGCCAGCAATTGGGGGGCAGGAGGCAATCAGCCCCAGCATTTT
CDR3: CASNWGAGGNQPQHF

D: TRBD2
size: -
V: TRBV3-1
J: TRBJ2-7
DNA: TGTGCCAGCAGCCAAGGAGGACTAGGAGCCTACGAGCAGTACTTC
CDR3: CASSQGGLGAYEQYF

D: -
size: -
V: TRBV10-3
J: TRBJ1-2
DNA: TGTGCCATCAGTGCCCTCGGGGGCCTCAGAGACTATGGCTACACCTTC
CDR3: CAISALGGLRDYGYTF

D: -
size: many
V: TRBV12-3/TRBV12-4
J: TRBJ2-5
DNA: TGTGCCAGCAGTTTAGGGAGTGGGGGCGGGGAGACCCAGTACTTC
CDR3: CASSLGSGGGETQYF

D: -
size: many
V: TRBV4-1
J: TRBJ1-1
DNA: TGCGCCAGCAGCCAAGTGTTGGGGAACACTGAAGCTTTCTTT
CDR3: CASSQVLGNTEAFF

D: -
size: -
V: TRBV5-1
J: TRBJ2-1
DNA: TGCGCCAGCAGCTCCCGAGGGATCAATGAGCAGTTCTTC
CDR3: CASSSRGINEQFF

D: -
size: -
V: TRBV20-1
J: TRBJ2-2
DNA: TGCAGTGCTAGAGATAAAGGGAGAGCCCCCACCGGGGAGCTGTTTTTT
CDR3: CSARDKGRAPTGELFF

D: -
size: once
V: TRBV21-1
J: TRBJ2-1
DNA: TGTGCCAGCAGCAACGGGCCACTACCGGGACTAGCGGGAGGAAGTTGTGAGCAGTTCTTC
CDR3: CASSNGPLPGLAGGSCEQFF

D: -
size: -
V: TRBV7-3
J: TRBJ1-5
DNA: TGTGCCAGCAGCTTAGAGAGCCAGCCCCAGCATTTT
CDR3: CASSLESQPQHF

D: -
size: few
V: TRBV29-1
J: TRBJ1-1
DNA: TGCAGCGTTGATGGCACTGAAGCTTTCTTT
CDR3: CSVDGTEAFF

D: TRBD1
size: many
V: TRBV12-3/TRBV12-4
J: TRBJ1-5
DNA: TGTGCCAGCAGTCCCGAGACAGGGGTAGGTCAGCCCCAGCATTTT
CDR3: CASSPETGVGQPQHF

D: -
size: -
V: TRBV5-1
J: TRBJ1-2
DNA: TGCGCCAGCAGCTTGGACGGGGCACGCTATGGCTACACCTTC
CDR3: CASSLDGARYGYTF

D: -
size: many
V: TRBV13
J: TRBJ2-5
DNA: TGTGCCAGCAGCCCACTCCGGGACTCCCAAGAGACCCAGTACTTC
CDR3: CASSPLRDSQETQYF

D: TRBD1
size: -
V: TRBV13
J: TRBJ2-7
DNA: TGTGCCAGCAGCTTAAGGAACAGGGGCATACACGAGCAGTACTTC
CDR3: CASSLRNRGIHEQYF

D: TRBD1
size: -
V: TRBV7-9
J: TRBJ2-7
DNA: TGTGCCAGCAGCGGATTCCGGGACAGGGTGTCCTACGAGCAGTACTTC
CDR3: CASSGFRDRVSYEQYF

D: -
size: -
V: TRBV20-1
J: TRBJ2-3
DNA: TGCAGTGCTAGAGAGTGGCCAGTAGGGGTTACGCAGTATTTT
CDR3: CSAREWPVGVTQYF

D: -
size: -
V: TRBV27
J: TRBJ2-1
DNA: TGTGCCAGCAAAGATCAGCGAGGGCAAGGGGGGTTCTTC
CDR3: CASKDQRGQGGFF

D: -
size: -
V: TRBV11-2
J: TRBJ2-7
DNA: TGTGCCAGCAGCGGCCGTGGGCCCTCCTACGAGCAGTACTTC
CDR3: CASSGRGPSYEQYF

D: -
size: many
V: TRBV30
J: TRBJ1-2
DNA: TGTGCCTGGAGTGTTATGGGGGCATCGGATGGCTACACCTTC
CDR3: CAWSVMGASDGYTF

D: -
size: -
V: TRBV7-2
J: TRBJ2-7
DNA: TGTGCCAGCAGCTTCTCTCGTCGGGACTACGAGCAGTACTTC
CDR3: CASSFSRRDYEQYF

D: -
size: -
V: TRBV12-3/TRBV12-4
J: TRBJ1-2
DNA: TGTGCCAGCAGTTTCCCAGGGGATGGCTACACCTTC
CDR3: CASSFPGDGYTF

D: -
size: -
V: TRBV20-1
J: TRBJ2-1
DNA: TGCAGTGCTACTCCCCCCCTCCGGGACTCTTACAATGAGCAGTTCTTC
CDR3: CSATPPLRDSYNEQFF

D: -
size: few
V: TRBV7-3
J: TRBJ2-3
DNA: TGTGCCAGCAGCTTAAACGCAGCATCCGATACGCAGTATTTT
CDR3: CASSLNAASDTQYF

D: -
size: -
V: TRBV2
J: TRBJ2-1
DNA: TGTGCCAGCAGGACAATAGCTGATGAGCAGTTCTTC
CDR3: CASRTIADEQFF

D: -
size: -
V: TRBV25-1
J: TRBJ2-7
DNA: TGTGCCAGCAGGGAGACAGGAAATTTCTACGAGCAGTACTTC
CDR3: CASRETGNFYEQYF

D: -
size: few
V: TRBV7-3
J: TRBJ2-7
DNA: TGTGCCAGCAGCTTAAGGGGCAGGGCCGAGCAGTACTTC
CDR3: CASSLRGRAEQYF

D: -
size: few
V: TRBV13
J: TRBJ2-7
DNA: TGTGCCAGCAGCTTCGGGAATACAGGTCAGGGAGCCTTC
CDR3: CASSFGNTGQGAF

D: TRBD2
size: many
V: TRBV7-2
J: TRBJ2-7
DNA: TGTGCCAGCAGCGACTCGAAGCGGGGGGCCTACGAGCAGTACTTC
CDR3: CASSDSKRGAYEQYF

D: -
size: few
V: TRBV12-3/TRBV12-4
J: TRBJ2-6
DNA: TGTGCCAGCAGTTTGGCTGTAAGACCGAATGGGGCCAACGTCCTGACTTTC
CDR3: CASSLAVRPNGANVLTF

D: -
size: few
V: TRBV5-6
J: TRBJ2-1
DNA: TGTGCCAGCAGCCCGCTCGCAGGGCCGGGCAATGAGCAGTTCTTC
CDR3: CASSPLAGPGNEQFF

D: -
size: -
V: TRBV6-5
J: TRBJ2-7
DNA: TGTGCCAGCAGTTTTATCCCCGTCGGAGAGGGAGGACCCTACGAGCAGTACTTC
CDR3: CASSFIPVGEGGPYEQYF

D: TRBD2
size: -
V: TRBV6-2/TRBV6-3
J: TRBJ2-1
DNA: TGTGCCAGCAGCCGAGCCCCAGCGGGGGACTCCTACAATGAGCAGTTCTTC
CDR3: CASSRAPAGDSYNEQFF

D: -
size: -
V: TRBV7-9
J: TRBJ1-2
DNA: TGTGCCAGCAGCTTAGTTATTCATAACTATGGCTACACCTTC
CDR3: CASSLVIHNYGYTF

D: -
size: many
V: TRBV28
J: TRBJ2-1
DNA: TGTGCCACCAAGACTATCCTCTACAATGAGCAGTTCTTC
CDR3: CATKTILYNEQFF

D: -
size: -
V: TRBV12-3/TRBV12-4
J: TRBJ2-1
DNA: TGTGCCAGCAAAAGTCGTGGTTCGCTTACCTACAATGAGCAGTTCTTC
CDR3: CASKSRGSLTYNEQFF

D: -
size: -
V: TRBV4-1
J: TRBJ2-6
DNA: TGCGCCAGCAGCCAGTCCGGATTTCGCCAGTCTGGGGCCAACGTCCTGACTTTC
CDR3: CASSQSGFRQSGANVLTF